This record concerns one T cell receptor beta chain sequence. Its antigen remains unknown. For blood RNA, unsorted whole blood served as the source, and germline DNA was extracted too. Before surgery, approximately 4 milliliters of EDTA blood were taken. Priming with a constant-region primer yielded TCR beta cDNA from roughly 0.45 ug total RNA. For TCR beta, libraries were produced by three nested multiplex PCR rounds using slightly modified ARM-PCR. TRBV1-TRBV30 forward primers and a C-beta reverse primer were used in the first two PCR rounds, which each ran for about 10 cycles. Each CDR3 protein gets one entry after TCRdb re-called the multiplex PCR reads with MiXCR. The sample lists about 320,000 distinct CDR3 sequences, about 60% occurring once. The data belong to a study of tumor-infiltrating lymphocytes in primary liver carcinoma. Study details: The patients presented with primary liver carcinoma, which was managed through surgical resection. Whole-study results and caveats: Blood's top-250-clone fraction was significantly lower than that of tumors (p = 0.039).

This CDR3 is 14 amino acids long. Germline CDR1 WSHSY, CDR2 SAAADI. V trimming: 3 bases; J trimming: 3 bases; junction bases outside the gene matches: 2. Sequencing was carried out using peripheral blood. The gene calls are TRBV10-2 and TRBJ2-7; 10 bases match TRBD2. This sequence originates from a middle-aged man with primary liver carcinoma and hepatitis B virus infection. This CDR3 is CASSEKRGGYEQYF. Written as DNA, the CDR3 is TGCGCCAGCAGTGAAAAGCGGGGGGGCTACGAGCAGTACTTC.